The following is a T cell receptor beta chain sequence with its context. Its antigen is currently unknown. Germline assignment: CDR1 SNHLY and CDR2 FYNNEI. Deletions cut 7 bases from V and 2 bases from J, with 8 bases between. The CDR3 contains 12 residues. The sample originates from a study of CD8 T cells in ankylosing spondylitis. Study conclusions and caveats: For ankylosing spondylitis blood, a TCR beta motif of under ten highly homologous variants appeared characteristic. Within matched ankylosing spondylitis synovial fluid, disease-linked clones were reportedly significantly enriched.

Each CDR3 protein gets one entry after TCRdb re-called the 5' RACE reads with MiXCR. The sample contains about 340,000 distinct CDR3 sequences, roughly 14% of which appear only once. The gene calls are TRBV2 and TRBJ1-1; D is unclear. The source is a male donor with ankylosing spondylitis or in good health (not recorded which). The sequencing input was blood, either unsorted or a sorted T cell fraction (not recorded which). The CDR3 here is CASTRHNTEAFF. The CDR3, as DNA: TGTGCCAGCACCCGGCATAACACTGAAGCTTTCTTT.